The following is a TCR beta chain sequence with its context. The specificity of this receptor is unknown. No clone much larger than this one lies a single base away; base qualities are absent. The data derive from a study of blood T cell repertoires in COVID-19 (dated by TCRdb to 2020 to 2021). For the wider study: Samples covering the acute and convalescent phases of COVID-19 were provided by collaborators in the United States, Italy and Spain. The material from the prospective study consisted of cDNA or gDNA derived from T cells, B-cell-depleted T cells, or PBMCs. The dataset comprised deeply sampled blood TCRbeta repertoires from subjects exposed to, actively infected with, or recovered from COVID-19. The repertoires were made available in a free public database intended to serve as a resource for research on the immune response to SARS-CoV-2. The samples were drawn from the first 160 participants of the ongoing ImmuneRACE study and from about 1,200 subjects provided by 6 global collaborators. The sample metadata nearly always contained a de-identified subject ID, COVID-19 status, age in years and sex. Where available, HLA class I and class II types were taken from metadata supplied by the sample provider and were not determined by assay-based typing.

V is shortened by 1 base, J by 7 bases, and the region joining them spans 14 bases. The CDR3 starts with the cysteine, ends with the phenylalanine, and has 15 residues. CDR3 DNA is the only sequence kept; it has 45 bases, read in frame from the first base. The germline V gene provides CDR1 SGHTA and CDR2 FQGNSA. TCRbeta CDR3 regions were amplified from genomic DNA by means of the immunoSEQ Assay, a bias-controlled multiplex PCR. The original methods were these. Within the assay, amplification of reference gene primers was used to estimate how many nucleated cells each sample contained. To quantify the absolute abundance of each unique TCRbeta CDR3 rearrangement, sequence reads were collapsed and filtered. For each sample, productive Simpson clonality was calculated by taking the square root of Simpson's diversity index across productive rearrangements. Drawn from immuneACCESS, this table holds only the in-frame rearrangements with V and J called that TCRdb kept. Clones are partly lost; checked studies trace under half to an unresolved V gene and leave the rest unexplained. V and J calls and clone size are given by that table; D and trimming were obtained from the DNA. The sample profile shows under 50,000 clones; over 80% of them were found once. The biggest ten clones account for about 1.2% of the sample.

Broad study findings and their caveats: Clinical and demographic metadata were provided uncurated, with the amount varying by source and participant.

Each collaborating institution followed its own protocols to collect whole blood in K2EDTA tubes. For TCRbeta analysis, collaborators shipped samples in one of three forms: frozen whole blood, isolated PBMCs, or DNA extracted from either of those sample types. The rearrangement combines TRBV7-2 with TRBJ2-1, with no reliable assignment of the D segment. This TCR derives from a woman in her thirties or forties with acute or convalescent COVID-19. The specimen sequenced was peripheral blood. The nucleotides are TGTGCCAGCAGCTTAGTGGCAAGGAGAGTGAATGAGCAGTTCTTC. The resulting protein is CASSLVARRVNEQFF.